These 28 T cell receptor beta chains were sequenced from one sample in a study of early T cells in non-severe SARS-CoV-2 infection. TCRdb reanalysed the 5' RACE reads using MiXCR and keeps one entry per CDR3 protein. The sample has about 84,000 distinct CDR3 sequences; 9% to 13% are singletons. The sample was whole blood. These receptors all stem from an adult who was a healthcare worker with PCR-confirmed SARS-CoV-2 infection or an uninfected control (not recorded which).

This clonotype was picked up many times. The chain joins TRBV6-6 to TRBJ1-3; 8 bases agree with TRBD1. The ends lost 6 bases at V and 0 bases at J; junction bases unmatched: 4. The CDR3 contains 15 residues. The germline V gene has CDR1 MNHNY and CDR2 SVGAGI (reference sequence). CDR3 residues: CASSRQGISGNTIYF. Written as DNA, the CDR3 is TGTGCCAGCAGCCGACAGGGGATCTCTGGAAACACCATATATTTT.

This clonotype showed up just a few times. CDR3 sequence (DNA): TGCGCCAGCCAGACCGGGAGGAACACTGAAGCTTTCTTT. It translates to CASQTGRNTEAFF. V gene TRBV10-1 combines with J gene TRBJ1-1; no reliable D call. This CDR3 is 13 amino acids long. Trimming took 8 bases from V and 1 from J, leaving 11 bases between them. CDR1 WNHNN and CDR2 SYGVQD come from the germline V gene (reference sequence).

This clonotype has just a few counts. The V call is TRBV28, the J call TRBJ2-2; D possibly corresponds to TRBD1 (6 bases). V shed 8 bases and J shed 2 bases, with 12 bases lying between them. Germline V gene sequence: CDR1 MDHEN, CDR2 SYDVKM. CDR3 length: 14 amino acids. CDR3 DNA: TGTGCCAGCCTAGACAGGCGAAACACCGGGGAGCTGTTTTTT. Its translation is CASLDRRNTGELFF.

The chain has TRBV7-8 and TRBJ2-7; D is unresolved. The germline CDR1 and CDR2 sequences are SGHVS and FQNEAQ. This CDR3 spans 14 amino acids. V was clipped by 4 bases and J by 0 bases, with 10 bases between them. DNA of the CDR3: TGTGCCAGCAGCTGGAGACTCAGCTCCTACGAGCAGTACTTC. This gives the protein CASSWRLSSYEQYF.

This clonotype occurred many times. The chain has TRBV20-1 and TRBJ2-7; D unresolved. This CDR3 comprises 8 residues. The germline V and J ends were trimmed by 6 bases and 9 bases, with 6 bases remaining between them. CDR1 is DFQATT and CDR2 is SNEGSKA in the germline V gene (reference sequence). CDR3 DNA sequence: TGCAGTGCAGGTGGGCAGTACTTC. Amino acids: CSAGGQYF.

This clonotype was observed at least ten times. The chain employs TRBV27 and TRBJ2-7, with TRBD1 matching 8 bases. CDR1 and CDR2 from the germline V gene are MNHEY and SMNVEV (reference sequence). The CDR3 loop spans 16 amino acids. V lost 3 bases to trimming and J lost 2 bases; unmatched junction nucleotides: 9. The DNA for the CDR3 is TGTGCCAGCAGTTTCGACGGACAGGGAAGCACCTACGAGCAGTACTTC. Its protein product is CASSFDGQGSTYEQYF.

This clonotype was counted many times. V is TRBV11-3 and J is TRBJ2-5; 13 bases are a match to TRBD2. The CDR3 covers 15 residues. V dropped 5 bases and J dropped 4; count of bases not matched to a gene: 4. Looked up from germline, CDR1 is SGHNT and CDR2 is YENEEA. In DNA form, the CDR3 reads TGTGCCAGCAGCCCGGGACTAGCGGGACCAGAGACCCAGTACTTC. Its protein product is CASSPGLAGPETQYF.

This clonotype has more than one count but fewer than ten. The chain has TRBV10-3 and TRBJ2-1; possibly TRBD1 for D (5 bases). The CDR3 contains 15 residues. Trimming removed 1 base from V and 1 base from J, with 8 bases in between. Germline assignment: CDR1 ENHRY and CDR2 SYGVKD. In nucleotides, the CDR3 is TGTGCCATCAGTGAGTACCAGGGATCCTACAATGAGCAGTTCTTC. Protein product: CAISEYQGSYNEQFF.

The rearrangement uses TRBV11-2 and TRBJ1-6; tentative D call: TRBD1 (6 bases). This CDR3 has 15 residues. The ends were cut back, 4 bases at V and 10 bases at J, with 17 bases in the middle. Germline lookup yields CDR1 SGHAT and CDR2 FQNNGV. Here the CDR3 DNA reads TGTGCCAGCAGCTACCTTCTTGGGGGCGAGTCACCCCTCCACTTT. Protein sequence: CASSYLLGGESPLHF.

The V and J genes are TRBV5-5 and TRBJ2-1; unclear D gene. CDR1 is SGHKS and CDR2 is YYEKEE in the germline V gene (reference sequence). The V end lost 2 bases, the J end lost 5 bases, and 5 bases lay between the germline ends. This CDR3 contains 12 residues. In DNA form, the CDR3 reads TGTGCCAGCAGCTTTACAGACAATGAGCAGTTCTTC. Its translation: CASSFTDNEQFF.

This clonotype has ten or more counts. J is TRBJ1-5 and V is TRBV6-5; D uncertain. Trimming removed 2 bases at V and 2 bases at J, with 7 bases between. The CDR3 runs to 14 residues. Germline-derived CDR1 and CDR2 are MNHEY and SVGAGI. The CDR3 sequence is CASSYGRGNQPQHF. DNA of the CDR3: TGTGCCAGCAGTTACGGTCGGGGCAATCAGCCCCAGCATTTT.

This clonotype was observed at least ten times. The J gene is TRBJ1-5, the V gene TRBV5-6; possible D gene TRBD1, 5 bases. The V gene lost 0 bases and the J gene lost 2 bases, with 9 bases spanning the gap. From germline, CDR1 is SGHDT and CDR2 YYEEEE. CDR3 length equals 15 residues. The CDR3, as DNA: TGTGCCAGCAGCTTGGGAGGGGATGGCAATCAGCCCCAGCATTTT. Amino acid sequence: CASSLGGDGNQPQHF. Complete variable domain (other parts from reference TRBV5-6 and TRBJ1-5): DAGVTQSPTHLIKTRGQQVTLRCSPKSGHDTVSWYQQALGQGPQFIFQYYEEEERQRGNFPDRFSGHQFPNYSSELNVNALLLGDSALYLCASSLGGDGNQPQHFGDGTRLSIL.

The sample holds many counts of this clonotype. The chain recombines TRBV7-6 with TRBJ1-6; D gene unclear. V dropped 4 bases and J dropped 4 bases, with 5 bases sitting between them. Germline V gives CDR1 SGHVS, CDR2 FNYEAQ. The CDR3 is made up of 13 amino acids. CDR3 nucleotides: TGTGCCAGCAGCTACATGTATAATTCACCCCTCCACTTT. Translated: CASSYMYNSPLHF.

The chain joins TRBV21-1 to TRBJ1-2. TRBV21-1 corresponds to a pseudogene. This CDR3 is built from 15 residues. The CDR3 protein is CASSKAGGLRYGYTF. As DNA, the CDR3 is TGTGCCAGCAGCAAAGCGGGAGGGCTCCGGTATGGCTACACCTTC.

This clonotype has only a few counts. This chain joins TRBV5-1 and TRBJ2-7; 11 nucleotides agree with TRBD2. There are 17 residues in the CDR3. Per germline, CDR1 SGHRS and CDR2 YFSETQ. Trimming cost V 4 bases and J 5 bases; bases outside gene matches: 14. CDR3 DNA: TGCGCCAGCAGCGCCAGACTAGCGGGGACCTCTCCCAACGAGCAGTACTTC. Its protein product is CASSARLAGTSPNEQYF.

This clonotype was picked up many times. The V gene is TRBV7-2, the J gene TRBJ1-3; D is uncertain. The CDR3 spans 15 residues. V shed 6 bases and J shed 6 bases, with 18 bases lying between them. Germline V lookup: CDR1 SGHTA, CDR2 FQGNSA. CDR3 sequence: CASRAGTTPPNTIYF. The CDR3 region has the DNA TGTGCCAGCAGGGCCGGCACGACACCGCCAAACACCATATATTTT.

This clonotype came up many times. The V gene is TRBV10-3, the J gene TRBJ2-3; the D gene is possibly TRBD1 (5 bases). The V and J ends lost 6 bases and 2 bases respectively, with 15 bases between them. The CDR3 covers 15 residues. Germline loops: CDR1 ENHRY, CDR2 SYGVKD. The DNA of the CDR3 is TGTGCCATCAGCGCTCAGGGCCTGGACACAGATACGCAGTATTTT. It is translated as CAISAQGLDTDTQYF.

This clonotype has at least ten counts. The chain has TRBV6-5 and TRBJ2-3, with 7 nucleotides matching TRBD1. The germline V gene encodes CDR1 MNHEY and CDR2 SVGAGI. The length of the CDR3 is 15 residues. V shed 5 bases, J shed 1 base, and the junction held 6 bases outside the gene matches. The CDR3 nucleotides are TGTGCCAGCAGTGTCACAGGGGACCGCACAGATACGCAGTATTTT. Protein sequence: CASSVTGDRTDTQYF.

The sample holds a few counts of this clonotype. The gene calls are TRBV7-6 and TRBJ2-1, with D possibly TRBD1 on 5 matching bases. The V gene's germline CDR1 is SGHVS and CDR2 FNYEAQ. CDR3 length equals 16 residues. Trimming shortened V by 6 bases and J by 4 bases, and 19 bases separated the two germline ends. This CDR3 is CASRPMAGPLYNEQFF. The DNA for the CDR3 is TGTGCCAGCAGACCTATGGCAGGGCCCCTTTACAATGAGCAGTTCTTC.

This clonotype was counted many times. The rearrangement links TRBV12-5 to TRBJ2-1; 9 bases line up with TRBD2. There are 16 residues in the CDR3. Trimming cost V 2 bases and J 8 bases; bases outside gene matches: 10. Germline CDR1 LGHNT, CDR2 FRNRAP. The CDR3: CASGLSRLAVGDEQFF. In DNA, the CDR3 is TGTGCTAGTGGTTTGTCAAGACTAGCGGTCGGTGATGAGCAGTTCTTC.

This clonotype showed up just a few times. The chain recombines TRBV11-2 with TRBJ2-1; weak D call: TRBD2 (6 bases). With 3 bases removed from V and 0 bases from J, the gap between germline ends came to 18 bases. The CDR3 runs 18 residues. The germline CDR1 and CDR2 sequences are SGHAT and FQNNGV. CDR3 DNA sequence: TGTGCCAGCAGCTTTCTAGCGAATAACATCCTCTCCTACAATGAGCAGTTCTTC. The encoded protein is CASSFLANNILSYNEQFF. The whole variable domain, filled in from reference TRBV11-2 and TRBJ2-1, reads EAGVAQSPRYKIIEKRQSVAFWCNPISGHATLYWYQQILGQGPKLLIQFQNNGVVDDSQLPKDRFSAERLKGVDSTLKIQPAKLEDSAVYLCASSFLANNILSYNEQFFGPGTRLTVL.

The rearrangement joins TRBV28 to TRBJ1-1, with D tentatively TRBD1 (6 bases). The CDR3 extends over 16 amino acids. Germline-derived CDR1 and CDR2 are MDHEN and SYDVKM. Trimming took off 2 bases at V and 6 bases at J, with 19 bases between the two ends. CDR3 DNA sequence: TGTGCCAGCAGTTTAAACCCTCGGCAGGGGTTCGCTGAAGCTTTCTTT. It encodes CASSLNPRQGFAEAFF.

Concerning this clonotype itself: A much larger clone differs from this one at a single base, so this may be a read error. The rearrangement uses TRBV29-1 and TRBJ2-7; D is perhaps TRBD2 (5 bases). The CDR3 is 12 residues long. Germline CDR1 reads SQVTM; CDR2 reads ANQGSEA. V was pared by 7 bases and J by 4 bases, with 14 bases between. In DNA form, the CDR3 reads TGCAGCGCCCGTAGCGAGATATACGAGCAGTACTTC. Protein: CSARSEIYEQYF.

The chain links TRBV5-1 to TRBJ2-1; no definite D call. Germline values: CDR1 SGHRS, CDR2 YFSETQ. The V end was cut by 0 bases, the J end by 10 bases, with 14 bases between. The CDR3 spans 14 residues. CDR3 coding DNA: TGCGCCAGCAGCTTGGAACCTAGTCGGCAGGAGCAGTTCTTC. This sequence encodes CASSLEPSRQEQFF.

The table lists this clonotype with a few counts. The chain combines TRBV30 with TRBJ2-1; D is ambiguous. CDR3 length equals 13 residues. Trimming removed 1 base from V and 0 bases from J, with 4 bases in between. Germline V gene lookup returns CDR1 GTSNPN and CDR2 SVGIG (reference sequence). This CDR3 is CAWSDDSYNEQFF. The DNA for the CDR3 is TGTGCCTGGAGTGACGACTCCTACAATGAGCAGTTCTTC.

Many counts were recorded for this clonotype. The chain uses TRBV5-1 and TRBJ2-3; 12 nucleotides agree with TRBD2. The V gene end was trimmed by 1 base and the J gene end by 2 bases; junction bases not matched to a gene: 11. The CDR3 contains 19 residues. The germline CDR1 and CDR2 sequences are SGHRS and YFSETQ. The CDR3 sequence: CASSLWGTSGPGVTDTQYF. The CDR3 DNA follows: TGCGCCAGCAGCTTGTGGGGGACTAGCGGGCCCGGGGTCACAGATACGCAGTATTTT.

This clonotype appeared a few times. The chain is built from TRBV3-1 and TRBJ1-2; 9 positions agree with TRBD1. V trimming: 6 bases; J trimming: 4 bases; junction bases outside the gene matches: 9. The CDR3 spans 15 residues. Germline V gives CDR1 LGHDT, CDR2 YNNKEL (reference sequence). Here the CDR3 reads CASRAPGQGVYGYTF. CDR3 coding DNA: TGTGCCAGCAGGGCTCCGGGACAGGGAGTCTATGGCTACACCTTC.

This rearrangement joins TRBV7-3 to TRBJ2-1; TRBD2 aligns across 10 bases. J lost 4 bases, V lost 5 bases, and 2 bases had no gene match. This CDR3 spans 14 amino acids. Germline V gene sequence: CDR1 SGHTA, CDR2 FQGTGA. CDR3 amino acids: CASSVLAGYNEQFF. The CDR3 region has the DNA TGTGCCAGCAGCGTACTAGCGGGATACAATGAGCAGTTCTTC.